A selection of T cell receptor beta chains follows, all from one sample in a study of tumor-infiltrating lymphocytes in primary liver carcinoma. TCRdb called the multiplex PCR reads again in MiXCR, with one record for every CDR3 protein. The sample lists under 110,000 distinct CDR3 sequences, about two thirds occurring once. The sequenced sample was liver tumor tissue from sampling region 2. The receptors were gathered from a woman aged 60-75 years with primary liver carcinoma and hepatitis B virus infection. The conserved cysteine and the conserved F or W are not part of the CDR3 here. A D gene is named only where the DNA matches it firmly. Clone sizes are given selectively: once, few, many, or a class where the clone is expanded.

clone_size	v_call	d_call	cdr3_aa
-	TRBV6-2/TRBV6-3	-	AGNPTEVNEKF
-	TRBV28	-	ARSLTGVGEQY
-	TRBV11-2	-	DSSIYLCSATTGYSYEQY
-	TRBV7-8	-	GSSPLGYYNEQL
few	TRBV18	TRBD1	ASHRTGKGSYEQY
few	TRBV24-1	TRBD2	ATSGGLAPYEQY
many	TRBV12-3/TRBV12-4	-	ASTPLSNQPQH
-	TRBV6-5	-	VSSYSPTLRYEQY
-	TRBV5-4	-	ASGPPASDKNIQY
-	TRBV10-1	TRBD2	ASSGTRTIGRLREQY
-	TRBV15	-	ATGGRLGRSTDTQY
-	TRBV24-1	TRBD1	ATGGGQDSQPQH
-	TRBV11-3	-	ASSRDRWRETRY
-	TRBV18	-	ASSTDIGETQY
many	TRBV5-8	TRBD1	ASSLTGGEDEQY
-	TRBV6-6	-	ASIPYEEGYT
many	TRBV10-2	-	ASSGGAARSKNSYEQY
medium-sized	TRBV11-3	-	ASSGGRSSREQY
-	TRBV11-2	TRBD2	ASSFPLAGGTDTQY
-	TRBV4-1	TRBD1	ASSYTGTGTSGVNVLT
-	TRBV12-3/TRBV12-4	-	ASSHSGQRAGIPY
many	TRBV5-4	-	ASSLPGNTIY
once	TRBV6-5	-	ASSYGRIGNIQY
-	TRBV29-1	-	SATRDGGRDTQY
-	TRBV28	TRBD2	ASSEPSGRVSYEQY
-	TRBV11-3	-	ASSCSYELY
-	TRBV7-2	TRBD2	ASSLESGRANTGELF
-	TRBV11-2	TRBD1	ASGPSTGGAGELF
-	TRBV5-1	TRBD2	ASSLDRAVSGRQSYEQY
-	TRBV10-3	TRBD2	AISEFGLEKTDTGELF
-	TRBV29-1	-	SVEIAGAAPDAQY
few	TRBV28	-	ASSLNLRGARTEAF
-	TRBV7-9	-	ASNSSVTSAAF
-	TRBV11-2	-	ASCPHGSDTDTQY
-	TRBV11-2	-	ASSLDRGDTQYFGPGTGELF
-	TRBV30	TRBD1	AWSVRVTGEGYSNQPQH
-	TRBV11-2	-	ASSPVSRFREHF
-	TRBV5-4	-	AGSLHQRRNTEAF
-	TRBV11-3	-	ASSLEEGPWPYEQY
-	TRBV11-2	TRBD2	AISRRLAEKTGELF
-	TRBV6-2/TRBV6-3	-	ASKGSATRTDTRY